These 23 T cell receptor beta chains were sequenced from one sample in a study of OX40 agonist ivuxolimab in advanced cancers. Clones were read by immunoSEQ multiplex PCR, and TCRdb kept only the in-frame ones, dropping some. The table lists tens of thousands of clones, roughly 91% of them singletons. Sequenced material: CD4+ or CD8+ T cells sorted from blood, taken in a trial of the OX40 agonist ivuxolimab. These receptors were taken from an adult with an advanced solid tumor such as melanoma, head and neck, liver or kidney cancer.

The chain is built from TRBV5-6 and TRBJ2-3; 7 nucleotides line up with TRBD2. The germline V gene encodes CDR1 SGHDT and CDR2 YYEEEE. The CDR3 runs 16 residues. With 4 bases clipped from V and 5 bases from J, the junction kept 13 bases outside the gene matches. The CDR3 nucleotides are TGTGCCAGCAGCCCCACCGGGACTACCCGCGGAGATACGCAGTATTTT. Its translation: CASSPTGTTRGDTQYF.

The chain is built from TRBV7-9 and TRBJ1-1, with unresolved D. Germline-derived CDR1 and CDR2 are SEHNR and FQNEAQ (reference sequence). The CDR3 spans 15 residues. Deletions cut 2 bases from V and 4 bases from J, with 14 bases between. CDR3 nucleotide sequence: TGTGCCAGCAGCTTATTGAGGGCCCAGACCACTGAAGCTTTCTTT. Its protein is CASSLLRAQTTEAFF.

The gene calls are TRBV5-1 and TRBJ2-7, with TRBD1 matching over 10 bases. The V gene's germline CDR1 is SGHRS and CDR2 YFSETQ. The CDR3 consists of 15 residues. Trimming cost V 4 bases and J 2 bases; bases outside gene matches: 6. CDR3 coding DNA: TGCGCCAGCAGCCCGGGACAGGGGTGGACCTACGAGCAGTACTTC. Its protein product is CASSPGQGWTYEQYF.

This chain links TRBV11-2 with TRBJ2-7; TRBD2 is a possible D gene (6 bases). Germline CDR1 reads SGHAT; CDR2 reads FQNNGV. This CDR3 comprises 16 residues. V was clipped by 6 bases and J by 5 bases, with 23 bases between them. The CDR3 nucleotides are TGTGCCAGCAGTCGCCCTGGGGAAGCGGGCAGAGACGAGCAGTACTTC. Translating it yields CASSRPGEAGRDEQYF.

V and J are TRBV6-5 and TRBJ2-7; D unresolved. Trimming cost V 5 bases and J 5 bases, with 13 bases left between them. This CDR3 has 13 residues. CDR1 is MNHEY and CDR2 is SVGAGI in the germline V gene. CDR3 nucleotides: TGTGCCAGCAGTGAAGTCCAGTTTGACGAGCAGTACTTC. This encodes CASSEVQFDEQYF.

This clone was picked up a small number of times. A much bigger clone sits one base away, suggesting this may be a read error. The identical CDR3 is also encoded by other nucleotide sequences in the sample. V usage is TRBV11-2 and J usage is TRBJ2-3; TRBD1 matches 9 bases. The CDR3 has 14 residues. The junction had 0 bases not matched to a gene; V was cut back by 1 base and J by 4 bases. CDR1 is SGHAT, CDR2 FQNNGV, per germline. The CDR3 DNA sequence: TGTGCCAGCAGCTTAGGACAGGGGGCAGATACGCAGTATTTT. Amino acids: CASSLGQGADTQYF.

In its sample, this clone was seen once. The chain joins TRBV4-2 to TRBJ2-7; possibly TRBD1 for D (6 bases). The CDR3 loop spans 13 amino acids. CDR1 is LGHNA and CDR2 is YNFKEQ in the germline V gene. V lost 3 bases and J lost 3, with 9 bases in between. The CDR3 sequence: CASSHLDSYEQYF. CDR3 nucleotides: TGTGCCAGCAGCCATCTGGACAGCTACGAGCAGTACTTC.

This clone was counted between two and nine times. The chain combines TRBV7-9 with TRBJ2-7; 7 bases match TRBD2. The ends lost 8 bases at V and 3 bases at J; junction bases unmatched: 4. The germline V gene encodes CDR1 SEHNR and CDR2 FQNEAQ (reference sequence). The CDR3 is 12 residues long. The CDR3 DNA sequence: TGTGCCAGCGGCCTAGCGGTCTACGAGCAGTACTTC. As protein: CASGLAVYEQYF.

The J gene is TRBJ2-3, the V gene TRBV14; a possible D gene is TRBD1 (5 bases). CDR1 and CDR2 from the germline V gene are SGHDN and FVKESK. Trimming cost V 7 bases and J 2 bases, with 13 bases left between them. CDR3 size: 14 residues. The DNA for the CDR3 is TGTGCCAGCACTGGACATTACCCCACAGATACGCAGTATTTT. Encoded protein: CASTGHYPTDTQYF.

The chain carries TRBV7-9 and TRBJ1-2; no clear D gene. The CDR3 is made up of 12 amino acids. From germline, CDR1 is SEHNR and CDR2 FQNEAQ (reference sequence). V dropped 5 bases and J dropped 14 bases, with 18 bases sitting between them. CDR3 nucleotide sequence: TGTGCCAGCAGCACCCTCCGGGGATTGGAAACCTTC. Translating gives CASSTLRGLETF.

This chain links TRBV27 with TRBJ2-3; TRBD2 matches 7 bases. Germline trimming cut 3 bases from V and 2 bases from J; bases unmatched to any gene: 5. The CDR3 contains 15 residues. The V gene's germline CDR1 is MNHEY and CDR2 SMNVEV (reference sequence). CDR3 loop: CASSFLAENTDTQYF. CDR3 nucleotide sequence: TGTGCCAGCAGTTTCCTAGCGGAAAACACAGATACGCAGTATTTT.

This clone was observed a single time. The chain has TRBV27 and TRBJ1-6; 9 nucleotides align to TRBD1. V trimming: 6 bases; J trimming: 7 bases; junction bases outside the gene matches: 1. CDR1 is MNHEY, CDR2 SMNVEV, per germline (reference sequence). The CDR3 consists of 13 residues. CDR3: CASRGQGNSPLHF. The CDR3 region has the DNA TGTGCCAGCAGAGGACAGGGGAATTCACCCCTCCACTTT.

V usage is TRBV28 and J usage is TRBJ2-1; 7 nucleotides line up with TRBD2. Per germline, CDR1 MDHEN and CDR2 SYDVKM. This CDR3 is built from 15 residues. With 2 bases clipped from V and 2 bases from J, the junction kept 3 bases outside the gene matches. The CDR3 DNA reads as TGTGCCAGCAGTTTAGAGCGGGGTCCCTACAATGAGCAGTTCTTC. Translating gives CASSLERGPYNEQFF.

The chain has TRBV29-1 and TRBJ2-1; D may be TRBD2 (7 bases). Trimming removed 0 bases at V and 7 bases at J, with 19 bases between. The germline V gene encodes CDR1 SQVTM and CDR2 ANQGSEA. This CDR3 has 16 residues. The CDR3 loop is CSVEDLGGLSLNEQFF. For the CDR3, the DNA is TGCAGCGTTGAAGATCTGGGGGGGCTGAGTTTGAATGAGCAGTTCTTC.

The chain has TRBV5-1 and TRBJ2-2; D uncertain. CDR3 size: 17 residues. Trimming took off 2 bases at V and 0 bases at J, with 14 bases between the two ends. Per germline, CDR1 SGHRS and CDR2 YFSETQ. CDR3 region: CASSLYSVLSNTGELFF. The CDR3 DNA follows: TGCGCCAGCAGCTTATACTCTGTTTTATCGAACACCGGGGAGCTGTTTTTT. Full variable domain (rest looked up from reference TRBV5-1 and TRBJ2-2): KAGVTQTPRYLIKTRGQQVTLSCSPISGHRSVSWYQQTPGQGLQFLFEYFSETQRNKGNFPGRFSGRQFSNSRSEMNVSTLELGDSALYLCASSLYSVLSNTGELFFGEGSRLTVL.

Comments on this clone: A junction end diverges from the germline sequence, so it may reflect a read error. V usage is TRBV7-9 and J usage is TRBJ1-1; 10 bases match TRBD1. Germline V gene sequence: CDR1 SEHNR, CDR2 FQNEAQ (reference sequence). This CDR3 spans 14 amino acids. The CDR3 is CASSWTGGNAEAFF. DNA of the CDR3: TGTGCCAGCAGCTGGACAGGGGGGAACGCTGAAGCTTTCTTT.

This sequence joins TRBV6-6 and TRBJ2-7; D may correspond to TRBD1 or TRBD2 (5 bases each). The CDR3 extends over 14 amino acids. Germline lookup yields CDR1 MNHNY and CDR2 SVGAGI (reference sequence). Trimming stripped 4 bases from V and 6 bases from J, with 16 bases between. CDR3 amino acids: CASSFFPGRSEQYF. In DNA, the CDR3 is TGTGCCAGCAGTTTCTTTCCGGGGCGCTCCGAGCAGTACTTC.

The CDR3 region has the DNA TGTGCCAGCAGCTTGGTCCTTGAAGCTTTCTTT. Protein: CASSLVLEAFF. The chain carries TRBV7-9 and TRBJ1-1; unclear D gene. Germline V gene data show CDR1 as SEHNR and CDR2 as FQNEAQ (reference sequence). The CDR3 has 11 residues. Trimming left V 3 bases short and J 7 bases short, with 6 bases between.

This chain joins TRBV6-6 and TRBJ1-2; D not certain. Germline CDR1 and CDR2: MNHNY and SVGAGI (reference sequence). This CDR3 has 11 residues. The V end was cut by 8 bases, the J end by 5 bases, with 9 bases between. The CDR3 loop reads CASSAGYGYTF. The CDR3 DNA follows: TGTGCCAGCTCCGCGGGGTATGGCTACACCTTC.

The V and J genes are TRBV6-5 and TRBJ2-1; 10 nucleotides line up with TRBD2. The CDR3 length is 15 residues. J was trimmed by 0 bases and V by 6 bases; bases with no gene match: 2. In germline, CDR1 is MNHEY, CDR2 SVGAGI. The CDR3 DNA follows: TGTGCCAGCAGAGCTAGCGGGAGCTCCTACAATGAGCAGTTCTTC. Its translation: CASRASGSSYNEQFF.

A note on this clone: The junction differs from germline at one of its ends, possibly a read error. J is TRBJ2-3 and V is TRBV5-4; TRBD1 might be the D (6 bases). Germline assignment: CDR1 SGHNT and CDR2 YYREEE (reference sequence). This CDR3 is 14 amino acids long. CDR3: CVSSLGPGADTQYF. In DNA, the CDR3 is TGTGTCAGCAGCTTGGGGCCAGGGGCAGATACGCAGTATTTT.

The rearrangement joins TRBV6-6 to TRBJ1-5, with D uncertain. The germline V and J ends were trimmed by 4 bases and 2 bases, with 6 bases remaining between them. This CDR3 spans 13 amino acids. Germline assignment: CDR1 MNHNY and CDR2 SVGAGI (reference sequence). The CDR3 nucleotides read TGTGCCAGCAGTTCTGGGGGCAATCAGCCCCAGCATTTT. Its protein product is CASSSGGNQPQHF.

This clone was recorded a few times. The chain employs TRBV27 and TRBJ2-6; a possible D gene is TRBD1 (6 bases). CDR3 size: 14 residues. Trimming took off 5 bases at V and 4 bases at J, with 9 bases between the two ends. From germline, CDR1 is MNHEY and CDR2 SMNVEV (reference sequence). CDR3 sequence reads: CASSTGNGANVLTF. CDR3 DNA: TGTGCCAGCAGTACAGGGAACGGGGCCAACGTCCTGACTTTC.